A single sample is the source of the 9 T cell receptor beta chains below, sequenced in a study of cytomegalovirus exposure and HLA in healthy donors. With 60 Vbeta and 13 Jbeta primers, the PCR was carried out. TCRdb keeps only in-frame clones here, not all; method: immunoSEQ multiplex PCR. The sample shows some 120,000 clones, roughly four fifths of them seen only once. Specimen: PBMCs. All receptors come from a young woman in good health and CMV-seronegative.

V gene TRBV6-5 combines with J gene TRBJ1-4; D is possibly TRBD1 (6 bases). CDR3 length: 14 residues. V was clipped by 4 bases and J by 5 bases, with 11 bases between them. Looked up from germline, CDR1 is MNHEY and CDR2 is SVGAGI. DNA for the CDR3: TGTGCCAGCAGTTTGGGACAATACAATGAAAAACTGTTTTTT. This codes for CASSLGQYNEKLFF.

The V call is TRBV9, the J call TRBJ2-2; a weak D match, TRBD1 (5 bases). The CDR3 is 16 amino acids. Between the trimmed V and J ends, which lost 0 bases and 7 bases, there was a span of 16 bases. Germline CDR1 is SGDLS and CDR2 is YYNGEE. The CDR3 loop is CASSVESDIAGGELFF. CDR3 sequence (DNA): TGTGCCAGCAGCGTAGAGTCGGACATTGCTGGCGGGGAGCTGTTTTTT. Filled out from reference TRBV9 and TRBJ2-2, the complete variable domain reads DSGVTQTPKHLITATGQRVTLRCSPRSGDLSVYWYQQSLDQGLQFLIQYYNGEERAKGNILERFSAQQFPDLHSELNLSSLELGDSALYFCASSVESDIAGGELFFGEGSRLTVL.

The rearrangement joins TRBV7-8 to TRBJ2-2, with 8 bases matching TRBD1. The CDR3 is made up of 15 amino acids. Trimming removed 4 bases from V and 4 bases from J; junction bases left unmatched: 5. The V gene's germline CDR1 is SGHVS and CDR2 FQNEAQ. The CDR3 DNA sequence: TGTGCCAGCAGCTCGCAGGGGGCGGGCACCGGGGAGCTGTTTTTT. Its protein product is CASSSQGAGTGELFF.

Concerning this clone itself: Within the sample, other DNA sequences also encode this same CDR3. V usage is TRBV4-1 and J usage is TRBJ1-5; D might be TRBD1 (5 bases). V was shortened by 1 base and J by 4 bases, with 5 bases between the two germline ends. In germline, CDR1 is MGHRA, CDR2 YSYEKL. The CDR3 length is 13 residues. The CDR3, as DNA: TGCGCCAGCAGCCAAGCAGGGAATCAGCCCCAGCATTTT. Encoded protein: CASSQAGNQPQHF.

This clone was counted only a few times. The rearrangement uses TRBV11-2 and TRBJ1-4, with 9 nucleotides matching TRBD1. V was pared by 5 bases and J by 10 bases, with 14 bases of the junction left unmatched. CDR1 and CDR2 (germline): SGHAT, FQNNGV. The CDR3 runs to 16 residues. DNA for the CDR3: TGTGCCAGCAGCCCGTTGTCGGGACAGGGTGTTCGAAAACTGTTTTTT. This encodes CASSPLSGQGVRKLFF.

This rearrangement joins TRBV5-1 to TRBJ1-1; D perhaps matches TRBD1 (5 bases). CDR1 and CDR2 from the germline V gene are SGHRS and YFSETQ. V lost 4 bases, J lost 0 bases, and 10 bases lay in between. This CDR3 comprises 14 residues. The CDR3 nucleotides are TGCGCCAGCAGCGCGGGACTGATGAACACTGAAGCTTTCTTT. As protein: CASSAGLMNTEAFF.

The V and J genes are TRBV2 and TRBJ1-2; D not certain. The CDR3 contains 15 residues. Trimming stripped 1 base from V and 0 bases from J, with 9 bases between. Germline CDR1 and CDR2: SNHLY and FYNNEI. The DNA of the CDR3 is TGTGCCAGCAGTGAAGGGAGGGTCTCTAACTATGGCTACACCTTC. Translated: CASSEGRVSNYGYTF.

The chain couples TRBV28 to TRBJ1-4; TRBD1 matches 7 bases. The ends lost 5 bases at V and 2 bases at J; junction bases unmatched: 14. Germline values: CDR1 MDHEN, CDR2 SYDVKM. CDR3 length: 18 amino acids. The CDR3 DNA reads TGTGCCAGCAGTCCCCACAGGGGCAGGGGTGCGACTAATGAAAAACTGTTTTTT. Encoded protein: CASSPHRGRGATNEKLFF.

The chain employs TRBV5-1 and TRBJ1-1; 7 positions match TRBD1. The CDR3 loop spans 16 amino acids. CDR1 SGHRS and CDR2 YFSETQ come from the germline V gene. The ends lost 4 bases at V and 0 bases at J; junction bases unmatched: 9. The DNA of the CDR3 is TGCGCCAGCAGCGCCCGACAGGGCGGTCTGAACACTGAAGCTTTCTTT. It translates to CASSARQGGLNTEAFF.